This T cell receptor (beta chain) derives from a study of blood T cell repertoires in COVID-19. The CDR3 contains 14 residues. The V gene lost 0 bases and the J gene lost 0 bases, with 6 bases spanning the gap. Germline V lookup: CDR1 SGHRS, CDR2 YFSETQ. The method was immunoSEQ multiplex PCR; TCRdb's version includes in-frame clones alone and lacks a portion of them. The sample includes around 110,000 clones, roughly nine tenths of them seen just once. This TCR was sampled from a middle-aged man with acute or convalescent COVID-19. Sequencing was done on a sample of peripheral blood. The gene calls are TRBV5-1 and TRBJ1-2; no firm D call. CDR3 nucleotides: TGCGCCAGCAGCTTGGACAGCACTAACTATGGCTACACCTTC. As protein: CASSLDSTNYGYTF.